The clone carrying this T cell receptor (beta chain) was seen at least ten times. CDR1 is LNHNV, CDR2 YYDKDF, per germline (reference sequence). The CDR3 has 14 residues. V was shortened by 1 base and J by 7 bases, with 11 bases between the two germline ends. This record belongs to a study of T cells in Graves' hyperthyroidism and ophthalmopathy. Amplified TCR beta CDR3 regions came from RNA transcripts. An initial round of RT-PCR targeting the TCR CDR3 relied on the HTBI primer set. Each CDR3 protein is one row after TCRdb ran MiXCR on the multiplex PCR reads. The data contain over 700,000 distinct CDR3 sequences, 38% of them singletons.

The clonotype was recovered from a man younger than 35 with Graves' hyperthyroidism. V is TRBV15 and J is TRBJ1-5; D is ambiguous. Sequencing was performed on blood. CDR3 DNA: TGTGCCACCAGCAGAGGTGGCGGAGGACAGCCCCAGCATTTT. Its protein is CATSRGGGGQPQHF.